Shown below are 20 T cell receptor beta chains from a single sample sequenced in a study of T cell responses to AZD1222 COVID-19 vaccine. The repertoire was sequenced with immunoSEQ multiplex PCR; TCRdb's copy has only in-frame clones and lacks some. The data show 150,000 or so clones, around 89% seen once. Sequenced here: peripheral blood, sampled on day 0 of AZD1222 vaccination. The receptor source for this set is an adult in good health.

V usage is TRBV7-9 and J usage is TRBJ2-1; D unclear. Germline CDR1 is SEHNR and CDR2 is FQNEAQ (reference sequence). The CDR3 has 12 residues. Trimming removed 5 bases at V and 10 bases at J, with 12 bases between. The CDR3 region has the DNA TGTGCCAGCAGCCAAAGGCTCTGGGAGCAGTTCTTC. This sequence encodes CASSQRLWEQFF.

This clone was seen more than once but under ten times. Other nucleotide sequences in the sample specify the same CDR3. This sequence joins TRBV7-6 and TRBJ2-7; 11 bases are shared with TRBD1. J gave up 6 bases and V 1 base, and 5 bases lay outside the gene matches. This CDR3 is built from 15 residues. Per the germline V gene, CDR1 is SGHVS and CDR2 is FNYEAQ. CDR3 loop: CASSLGSGTGGEQYF. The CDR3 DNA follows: TGTGCCAGCAGCTTAGGATCCGGGACAGGGGGCGAGCAGTACTTC.

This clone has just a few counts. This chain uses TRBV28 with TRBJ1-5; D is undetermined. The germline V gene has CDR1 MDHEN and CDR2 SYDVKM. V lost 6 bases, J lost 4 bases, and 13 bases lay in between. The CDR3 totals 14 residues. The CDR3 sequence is CASSLSQVNQPQHF. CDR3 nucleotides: TGTGCCAGCAGCCTAAGTCAGGTAAATCAGCCCCAGCATTTT. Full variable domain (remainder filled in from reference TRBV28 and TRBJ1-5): DVKVTQSSRYLVKRTGEKVFLECVQDMDHENMFWYRQDPGLGLRLIYFSYDVKMKEKGDIPEGYSVSREKKERFSLILESASTNQTSMYLCASSLSQVNQPQHFGDGTRLSIL.

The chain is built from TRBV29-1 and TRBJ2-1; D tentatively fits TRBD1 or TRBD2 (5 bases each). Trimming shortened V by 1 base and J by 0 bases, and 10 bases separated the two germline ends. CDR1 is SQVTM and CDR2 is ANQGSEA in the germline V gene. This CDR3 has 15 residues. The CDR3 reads CSVEGSGGSYNEQFF. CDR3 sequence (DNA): TGCAGCGTTGAAGGTTCTGGGGGCTCCTACAATGAGCAGTTCTTC.

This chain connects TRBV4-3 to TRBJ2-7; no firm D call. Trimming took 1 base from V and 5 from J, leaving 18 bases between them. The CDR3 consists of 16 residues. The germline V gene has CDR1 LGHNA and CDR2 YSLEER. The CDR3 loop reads CASSQGNSGRVDEQYF. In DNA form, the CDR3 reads TGCGCCAGCAGCCAAGGGAATTCTGGACGGGTGGACGAGCAGTACTTC.

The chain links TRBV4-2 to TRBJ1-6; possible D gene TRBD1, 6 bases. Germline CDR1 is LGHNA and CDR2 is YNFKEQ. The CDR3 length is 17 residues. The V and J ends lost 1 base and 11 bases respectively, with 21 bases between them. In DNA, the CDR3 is TGTGCCAGCAGCCAAGGCCCCCGGACAGACCTAAAAACACCCCTCCACTTT. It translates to CASSQGPRTDLKTPLHF.

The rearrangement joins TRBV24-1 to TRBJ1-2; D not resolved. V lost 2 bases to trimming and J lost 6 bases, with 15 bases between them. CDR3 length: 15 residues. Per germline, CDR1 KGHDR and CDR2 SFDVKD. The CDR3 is CATSDSGGRLNGYTF. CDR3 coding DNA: TGTGCCACCAGTGATTCCGGCGGGCGGTTAAATGGCTACACCTTC.

CDR3 amino acids: CASSQGLEMDNSPLHF. In DNA, the CDR3 is TGTGCCAGCAGCCAAGGGTTGGAAATGGATAATTCACCCCTCCACTTT. The chain recombines TRBV4-2 with TRBJ1-6; no clear D. The V end lost 1 base, the J end lost 5 bases, and 12 bases lay between the germline ends. Germline V gene sequence: CDR1 LGHNA, CDR2 YNFKEQ. The CDR3 loop spans 16 amino acids.

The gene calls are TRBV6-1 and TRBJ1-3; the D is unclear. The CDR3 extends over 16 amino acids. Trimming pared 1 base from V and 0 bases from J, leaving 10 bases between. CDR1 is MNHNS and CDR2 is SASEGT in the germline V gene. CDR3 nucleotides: TGTGCCAGCAGTGAAGTAAGATCCAGCTCTGGAAACACCATATATTTT. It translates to CASSEVRSSSGNTIYF.

The CDR3 region is CSANRDGEAFF. CDR3 bases: TGCAGTGCGAACCGGGACGGTGAAGCTTTCTTT. The gene calls are TRBV20-1 and TRBJ1-1, with D perhaps TRBD1 (5 bases). The V gene's germline CDR1 is DFQATT and CDR2 SNEGSKA (reference sequence). V lost 6 bases and J 7 bases, leaving 12 bases between the germline ends. There are 11 residues in the CDR3.

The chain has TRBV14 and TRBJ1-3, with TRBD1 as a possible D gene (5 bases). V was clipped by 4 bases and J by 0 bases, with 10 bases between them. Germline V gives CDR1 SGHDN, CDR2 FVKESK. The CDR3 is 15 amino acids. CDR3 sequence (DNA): TGTGCCAGCAGCCCGGGACGTTCCTCTGGAAACACCATATATTTT. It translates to CASSPGRSSGNTIYF.

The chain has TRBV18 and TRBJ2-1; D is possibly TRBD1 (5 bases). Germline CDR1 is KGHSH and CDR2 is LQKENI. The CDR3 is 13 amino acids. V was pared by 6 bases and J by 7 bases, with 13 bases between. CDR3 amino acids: CASSLLQGNEQFF. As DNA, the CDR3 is TGTGCCAGCTCCCTTCTGCAGGGAAATGAGCAGTTCTTC.

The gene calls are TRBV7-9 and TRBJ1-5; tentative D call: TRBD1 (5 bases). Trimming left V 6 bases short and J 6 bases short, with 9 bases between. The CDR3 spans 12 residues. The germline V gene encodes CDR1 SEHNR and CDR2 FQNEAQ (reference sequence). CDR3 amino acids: CASSFGGQPQHF. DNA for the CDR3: TGTGCCAGCAGTTTCGGGGGTCAGCCCCAGCATTTT.

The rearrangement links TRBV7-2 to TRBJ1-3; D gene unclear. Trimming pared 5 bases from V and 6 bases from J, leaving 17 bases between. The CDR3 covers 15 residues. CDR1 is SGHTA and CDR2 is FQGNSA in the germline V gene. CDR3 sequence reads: CASSESFQLLNTIYF. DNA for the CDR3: TGTGCCAGCAGCGAAAGTTTCCAGCTTCTAAACACCATATATTTT.

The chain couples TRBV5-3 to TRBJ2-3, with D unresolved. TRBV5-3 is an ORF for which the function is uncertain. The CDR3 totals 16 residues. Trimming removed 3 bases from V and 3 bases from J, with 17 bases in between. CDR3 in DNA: TGTGCCAGAAGCTACCCGAGGACGACTGGGACAGATACGCAGTATTTT. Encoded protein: CARSYPRTTGTDTQYF.

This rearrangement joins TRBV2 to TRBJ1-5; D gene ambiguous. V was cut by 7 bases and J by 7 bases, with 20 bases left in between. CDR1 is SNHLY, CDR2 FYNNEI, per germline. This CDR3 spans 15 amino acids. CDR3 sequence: CASNVRREVGQPQHF. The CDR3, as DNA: TGTGCCAGCAACGTTCGGAGGGAGGTTGGACAGCCCCAGCATTTT.

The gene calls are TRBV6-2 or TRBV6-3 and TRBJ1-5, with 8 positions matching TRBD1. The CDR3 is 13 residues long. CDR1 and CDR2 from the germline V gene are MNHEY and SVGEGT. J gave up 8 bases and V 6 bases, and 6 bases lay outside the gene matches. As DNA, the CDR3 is TGTGCCAGCAGCCGGACAGGGTTGGAGCCCCAGCATTTT. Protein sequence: CASSRTGLEPQHF.

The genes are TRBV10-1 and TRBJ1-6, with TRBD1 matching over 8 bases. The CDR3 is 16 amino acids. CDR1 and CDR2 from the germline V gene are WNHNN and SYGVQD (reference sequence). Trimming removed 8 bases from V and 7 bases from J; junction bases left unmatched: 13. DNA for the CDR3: TGCGCCAGCCCGGACGACGACAGGGGAGGAAATTCACCCCTCCACTTT. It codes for CASPDDDRGGNSPLHF.

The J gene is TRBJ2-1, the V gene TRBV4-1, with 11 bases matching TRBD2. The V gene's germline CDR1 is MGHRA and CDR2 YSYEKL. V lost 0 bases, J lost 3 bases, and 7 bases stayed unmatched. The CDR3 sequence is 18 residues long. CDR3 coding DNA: TGCGCCAGCAGCCAAGAACTCGGCGGGACTAGCGGCTACAATGAGCAGTTCTTC. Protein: CASSQELGGTSGYNEQFF.

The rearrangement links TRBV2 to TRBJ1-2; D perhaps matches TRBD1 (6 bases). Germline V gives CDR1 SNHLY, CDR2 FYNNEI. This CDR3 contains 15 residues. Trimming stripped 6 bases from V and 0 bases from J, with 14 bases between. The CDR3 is CASSEDRRTNYGYTF. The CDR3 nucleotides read TGTGCCAGCAGCGAGGACAGACGAACTAACTATGGCTACACCTTC.